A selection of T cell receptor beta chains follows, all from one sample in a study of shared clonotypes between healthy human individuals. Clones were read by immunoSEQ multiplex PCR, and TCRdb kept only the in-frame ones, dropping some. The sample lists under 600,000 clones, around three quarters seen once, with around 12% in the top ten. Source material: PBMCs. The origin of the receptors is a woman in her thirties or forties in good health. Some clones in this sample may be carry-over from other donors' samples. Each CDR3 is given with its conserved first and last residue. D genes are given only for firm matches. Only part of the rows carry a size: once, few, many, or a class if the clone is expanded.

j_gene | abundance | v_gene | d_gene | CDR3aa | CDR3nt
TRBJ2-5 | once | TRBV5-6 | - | CASSLEGARSGETQYF | TGTGCCAGCAGCTTGGAAGGCGCACGCTCAGGCGAGACCCAGTACTTC
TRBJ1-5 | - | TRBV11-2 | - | CASSLGGVWQPQHF | TGTGCCAGCAGCTTAGGCGGGGTCTGGCAGCCCCAGCATTTT
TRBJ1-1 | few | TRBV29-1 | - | CSVERERNTEAFF | TGCAGCGTTGAGAGGGAGAGGAACACTGAAGCTTTCTTT
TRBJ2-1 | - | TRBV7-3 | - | CASSMAGAGEQFF | TGTGCCAGCAGCATGGCCGGCGCAGGGGAGCAGTTCTTC
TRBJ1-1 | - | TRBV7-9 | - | CASSLMALNTEAFF | TGTGCCAGCAGCTTAATGGCCTTGAACACTGAAGCTTTCTTT
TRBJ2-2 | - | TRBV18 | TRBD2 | CASSPQRGGMTGELFF | TGTGCCAGCTCACCGCAACGCGGGGGGATGACCGGGGAGCTGTTTTTT
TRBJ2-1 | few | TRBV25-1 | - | CASSEGGGSSEQFF | TGTGCCAGCAGTGAAGGGGGCGGGAGTAGTGAGCAGTTCTTC
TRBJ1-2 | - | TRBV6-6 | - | CASSYYPYGYTF | TGTGCCAGCAGTTACTACCCCTATGGCTACACCTTC
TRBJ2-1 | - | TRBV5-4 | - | CASSLTTSSYNEQFF | TGTGCCAGCAGCCTTACGACGAGCTCCTACAATGAGCAGTTCTTC
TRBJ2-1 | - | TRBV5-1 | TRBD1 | CASYRDRGAYEQFF | TGCGCCAGCTACCGGGACAGGGGGGCGTATGAGCAGTTCTTC
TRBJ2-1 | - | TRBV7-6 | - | CASSLTANEQFF | TGTGCCAGCAGCTTAACAGCAAATGAGCAGTTCTTC
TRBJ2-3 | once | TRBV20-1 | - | CSAGDSYTQYF | TGCAGTGCAGGGGACTCGTATACGCAGTATTTT
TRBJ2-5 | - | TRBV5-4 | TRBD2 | CASSYGPSGRGGETQYF | TGTGCCAGCAGCTATGGTCCTAGCGGGAGGGGAGGAGAGACCCAGTACTTC
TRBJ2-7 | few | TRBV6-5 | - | CASSYSTGEQYF | TGTGCCAGCAGTTACTCCACGGGCGAGCAGTACTTC
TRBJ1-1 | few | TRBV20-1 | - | CSPRTNTEAFF | TGCAGTCCCAGGACCAACACTGAAGCTTTCTTT
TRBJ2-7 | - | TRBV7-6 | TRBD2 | CASSTGLAGTYEQYF | TGTGCCAGCAGCACAGGACTAGCGGGCACATACGAGCAGTACTTC
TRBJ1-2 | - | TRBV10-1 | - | CASSEPWTAPHNYGYTF | TGCGCCAGCAGTGAGCCCTGGACAGCTCCTCATAACTATGGCTACACCTTC
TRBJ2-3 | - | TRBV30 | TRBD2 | CAWSVNRLADTDTQYF | TGTGCCTGGAGTGTAAACAGACTAGCGGACACAGATACGCAGTATTTT
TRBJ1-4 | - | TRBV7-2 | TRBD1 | CASSPTGLSEKLFF | TGTGCCAGCAGCCCGACAGGGCTGAGTGAAAAACTGTTTTTT
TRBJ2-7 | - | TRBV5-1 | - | CASSLEADSMTYGQYF | TGCGCCAGCAGCTTGGAGGCGGACAGCATGACCTACGGGCAGTACTTC
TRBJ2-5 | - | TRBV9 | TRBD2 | CASSERLAGMETQYF | TGTGCCAGCAGCGAGAGATTAGCGGGAATGGAGACCCAGTACTTC
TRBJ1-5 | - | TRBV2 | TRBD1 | CASRGQGVQPQHF | TGTGCCAGCAGAGGACAGGGAGTACAGCCCCAGCATTTT
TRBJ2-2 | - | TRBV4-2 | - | CASSQDPSANTGELFF | TGTGCCAGCAGCCAAGATCCCTCCGCGAACACCGGGGAGCTGTTTTTT
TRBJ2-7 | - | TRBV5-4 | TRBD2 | CASSASGEAYEQYF | TGTGCCAGCAGCGCGAGCGGGGAAGCCTACGAGCAGTACTTC
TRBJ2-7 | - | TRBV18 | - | CASSPSPESRYEQYF | TGTGCCAGCTCACCGAGCCCTGAGTCACGATACGAGCAGTACTTC
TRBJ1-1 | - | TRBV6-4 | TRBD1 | CASSSQGAGTEAFF | TGTGCCAGCAGTTCACAGGGGGCGGGAACTGAAGCTTTCTTT
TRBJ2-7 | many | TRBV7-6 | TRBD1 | CASSLAGGWEQYF | TGTGCCAGCAGCTTAGCAGGGGGCTGGGAGCAGTACTTC
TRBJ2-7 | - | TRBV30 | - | CAWSVAGDEQYF | TGTGCCTGGAGTGTGGCAGGGGACGAGCAGTACTTC
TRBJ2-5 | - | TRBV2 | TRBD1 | CASTLRQGRQETQYF | TGTGCCAGCACCTTGAGACAGGGGAGGCAAGAGACCCAGTACTTC
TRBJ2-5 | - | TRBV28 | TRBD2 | CASSWPSGSPETQYF | TGTGCCAGCAGTTGGCCTAGCGGGAGTCCGGAGACCCAGTACTTC
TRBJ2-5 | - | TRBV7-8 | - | CASSLGGRVEETQYF | TGTGCCAGCAGCTTAGGGGGCAGGGTAGAAGAGACCCAGTACTTC
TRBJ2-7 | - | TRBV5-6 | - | CASSPYQVDEQYF | TGTGCCAGCAGCCCCTACCAGGTGGACGAGCAGTACTTC